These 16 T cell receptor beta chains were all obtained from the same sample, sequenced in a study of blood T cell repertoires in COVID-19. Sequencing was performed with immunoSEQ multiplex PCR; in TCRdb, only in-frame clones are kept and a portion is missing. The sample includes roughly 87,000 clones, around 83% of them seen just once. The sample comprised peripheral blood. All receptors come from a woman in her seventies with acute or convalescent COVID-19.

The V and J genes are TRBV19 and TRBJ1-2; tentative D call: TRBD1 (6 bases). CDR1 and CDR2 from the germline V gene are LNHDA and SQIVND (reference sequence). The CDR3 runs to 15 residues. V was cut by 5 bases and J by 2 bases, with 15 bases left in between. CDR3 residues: CASSVFGGGNYGYTF. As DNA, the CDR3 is TGTGCCAGTAGTGTATTTGGGGGGGGCAACTATGGCTACACCTTC.

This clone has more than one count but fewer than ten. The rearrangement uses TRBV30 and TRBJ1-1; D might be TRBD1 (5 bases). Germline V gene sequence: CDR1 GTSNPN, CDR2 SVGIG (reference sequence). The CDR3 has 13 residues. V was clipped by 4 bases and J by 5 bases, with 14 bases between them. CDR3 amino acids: CAWTNGGDTEAFF. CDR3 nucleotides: TGTGCCTGGACCAATGGGGGGGATACTGAAGCTTTCTTT.

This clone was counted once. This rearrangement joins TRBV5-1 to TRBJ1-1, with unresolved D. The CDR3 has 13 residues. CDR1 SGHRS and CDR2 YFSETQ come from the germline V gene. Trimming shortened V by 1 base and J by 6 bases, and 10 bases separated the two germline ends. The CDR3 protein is CASSLYPGAEAFF. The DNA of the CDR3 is TGCGCCAGCAGCTTGTACCCGGGAGCTGAAGCTTTCTTT. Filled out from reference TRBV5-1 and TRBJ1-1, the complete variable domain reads KAGVTQTPRYLIKTRGQQVTLSCSPISGHRSVSWYQQTPGQGLQFLFEYFSETQRNKGNFPGRFSGRQFSNSRSEMNVSTLELGDSALYLCASSLYPGAEAFFGQGTRLTVV.

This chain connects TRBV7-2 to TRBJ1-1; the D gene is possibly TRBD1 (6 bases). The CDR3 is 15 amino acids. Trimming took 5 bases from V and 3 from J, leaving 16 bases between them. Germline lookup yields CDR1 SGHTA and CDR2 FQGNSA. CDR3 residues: CASSNDRLSDTEAFF. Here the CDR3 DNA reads TGTGCCAGCAGCAACGACAGGCTGTCCGACACTGAAGCTTTCTTT.

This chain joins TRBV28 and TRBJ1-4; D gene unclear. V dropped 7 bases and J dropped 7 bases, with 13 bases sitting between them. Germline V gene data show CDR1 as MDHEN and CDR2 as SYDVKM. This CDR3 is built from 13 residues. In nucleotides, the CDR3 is TGTGCCAGCATGGCGGCGTATAGTGAAAAACTGTTTTTT. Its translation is CASMAAYSEKLFF.

This chain's CDR3 is CASSPARITDTQYF. In DNA, the CDR3 is TGTGCCAGCTCACCCGCCAGGATCACAGATACGCAGTATTTT. This chain uses TRBV18 with TRBJ2-3, with unresolved D. V lost 3 bases, J lost 2 bases, and 9 bases lay in between. The CDR3 consists of 14 residues. Germline assignment: CDR1 KGHSH and CDR2 LQKENI.

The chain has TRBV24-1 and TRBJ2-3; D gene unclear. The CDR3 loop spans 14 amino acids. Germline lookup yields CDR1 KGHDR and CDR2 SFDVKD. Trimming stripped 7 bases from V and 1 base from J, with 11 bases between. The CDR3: CATSTGEGTDTQYF. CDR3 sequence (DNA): TGTGCCACCAGCACCGGTGAGGGCACAGATACGCAGTATTTT.

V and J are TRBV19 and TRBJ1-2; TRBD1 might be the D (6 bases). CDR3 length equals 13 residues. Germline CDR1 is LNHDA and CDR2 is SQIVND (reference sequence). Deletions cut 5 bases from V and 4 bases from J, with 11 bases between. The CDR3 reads CASSEQGTYGYTF. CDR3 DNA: TGTGCCAGTAGTGAGCAGGGGACCTATGGCTACACCTTC.

The CDR3 here is CASRSGLYSGEQYF. The DNA of the CDR3 is TGTGCCAGCAGATCGGGACTCTATTCAGGCGAGCAGTACTTC. This chain links TRBV11-1 with TRBJ2-7; a possible D gene is TRBD2 (6 bases). The CDR3 sequence is 14 residues long. Trimming removed 6 bases from V and 6 bases from J, with 18 bases in between. Germline V CDR1 and CDR2: SGHAT, FQDESV (reference sequence).

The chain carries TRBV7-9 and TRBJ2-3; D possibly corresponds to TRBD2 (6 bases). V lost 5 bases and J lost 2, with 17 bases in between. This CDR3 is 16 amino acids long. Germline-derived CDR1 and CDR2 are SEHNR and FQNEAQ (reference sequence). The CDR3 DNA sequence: TGTGCCAGCAGCCCACGGGGCGGGGTTAACACAGATACGCAGTATTTT. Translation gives CASSPRGGVNTDTQYF.

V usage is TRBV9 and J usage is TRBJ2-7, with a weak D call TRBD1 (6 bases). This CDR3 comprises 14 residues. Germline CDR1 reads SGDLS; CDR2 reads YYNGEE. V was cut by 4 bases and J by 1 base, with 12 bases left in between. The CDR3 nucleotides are TGTGCCAGCAGCCGAGAGGGGGTTTCCTACGAGCAGTACTTC. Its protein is CASSREGVSYEQYF.

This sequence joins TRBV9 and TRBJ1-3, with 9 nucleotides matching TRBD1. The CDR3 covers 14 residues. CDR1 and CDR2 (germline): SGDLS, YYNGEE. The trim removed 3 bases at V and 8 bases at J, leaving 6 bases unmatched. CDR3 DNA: TGTGCCAGCAGCGGGACAGGGGCGGCGTACACCATATATTTT. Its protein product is CASSGTGAAYTIYF.

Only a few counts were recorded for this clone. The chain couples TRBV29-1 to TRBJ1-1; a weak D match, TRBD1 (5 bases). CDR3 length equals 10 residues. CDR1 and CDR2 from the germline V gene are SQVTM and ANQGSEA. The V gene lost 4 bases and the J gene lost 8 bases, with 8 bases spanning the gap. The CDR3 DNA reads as TGCAGCGTTGTCAGGGCCGAAGCTTTCTTT. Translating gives CSVVRAEAFF.

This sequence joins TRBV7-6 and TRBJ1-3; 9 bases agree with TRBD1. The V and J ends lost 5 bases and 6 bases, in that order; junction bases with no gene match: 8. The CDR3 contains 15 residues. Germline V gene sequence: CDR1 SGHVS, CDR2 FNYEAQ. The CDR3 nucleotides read TGTGCCAGCAGCCGGGAGGGACAGGGCGAAAACACCATATATTTT. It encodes CASSREGQGENTIYF.

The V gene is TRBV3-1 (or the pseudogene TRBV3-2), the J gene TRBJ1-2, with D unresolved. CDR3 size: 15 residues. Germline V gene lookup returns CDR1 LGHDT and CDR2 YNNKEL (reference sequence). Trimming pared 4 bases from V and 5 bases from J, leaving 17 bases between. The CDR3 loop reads CASSRSGGDVYGYTF. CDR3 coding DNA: TGTGCCAGCAGCCGATCTGGCGGGGATGTTTATGGCTACACCTTC.

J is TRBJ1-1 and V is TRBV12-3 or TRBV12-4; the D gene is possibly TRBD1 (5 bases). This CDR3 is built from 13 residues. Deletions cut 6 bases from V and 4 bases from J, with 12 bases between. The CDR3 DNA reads TGTGCCAGCAGGGCGCAGGGAGGCACTGAAGCTTTCTTT. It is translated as CASRAQGGTEAFF.